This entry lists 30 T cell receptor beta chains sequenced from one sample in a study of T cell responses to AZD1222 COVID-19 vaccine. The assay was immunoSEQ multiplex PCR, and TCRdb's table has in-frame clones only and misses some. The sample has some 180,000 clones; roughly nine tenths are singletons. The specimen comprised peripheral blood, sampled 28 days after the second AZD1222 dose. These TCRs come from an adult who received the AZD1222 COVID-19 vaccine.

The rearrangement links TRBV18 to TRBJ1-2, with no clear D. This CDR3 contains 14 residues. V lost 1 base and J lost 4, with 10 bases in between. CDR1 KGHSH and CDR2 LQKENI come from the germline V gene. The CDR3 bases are TGTGCCAGCTCACCACAGAAGGGAACCTATGGCTACACCTTC. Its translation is CASSPQKGTYGYTF. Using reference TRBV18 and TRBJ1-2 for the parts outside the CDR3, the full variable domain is NAGVMQNPRHLVRRRGQEARLRCSPMKGHSHVYWYRQLPEEGLKFMVYLQKENIIDESGMPKERFSAEFPKEGPSILRIQQVVRGDSAAYFCASSPQKGTYGYTFGSGTRLTVV.

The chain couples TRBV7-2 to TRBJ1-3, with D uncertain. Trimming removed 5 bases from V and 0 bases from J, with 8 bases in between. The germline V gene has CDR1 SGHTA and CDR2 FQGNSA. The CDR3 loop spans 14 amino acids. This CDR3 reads CASSPDPSGNTIYF. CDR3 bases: TGTGCCAGCAGCCCGGACCCCTCTGGAAACACCATATATTTT.

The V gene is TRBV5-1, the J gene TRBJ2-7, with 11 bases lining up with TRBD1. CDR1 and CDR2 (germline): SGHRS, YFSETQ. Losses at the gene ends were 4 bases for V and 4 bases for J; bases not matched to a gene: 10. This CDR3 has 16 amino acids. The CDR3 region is CASSPHLGQGAYEQYF. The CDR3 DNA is TGCGCCAGCAGCCCACACCTTGGACAGGGGGCTTACGAGCAGTACTTC.

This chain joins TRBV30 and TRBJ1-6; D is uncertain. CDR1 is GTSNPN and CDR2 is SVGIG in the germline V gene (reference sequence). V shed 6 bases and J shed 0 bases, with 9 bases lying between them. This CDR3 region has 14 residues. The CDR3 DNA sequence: TGTGCCTGTGGCCAGAGCTCCTATAATTCACCCCTCCACTTT. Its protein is CACGQSSYNSPLHF.

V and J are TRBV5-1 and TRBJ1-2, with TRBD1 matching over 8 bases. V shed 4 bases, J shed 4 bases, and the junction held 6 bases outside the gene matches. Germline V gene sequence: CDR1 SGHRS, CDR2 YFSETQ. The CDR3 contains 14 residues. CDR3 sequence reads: CASSHGQGGYGYTF. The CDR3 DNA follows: TGCGCCAGCAGCCACGGACAGGGCGGCTATGGCTACACCTTC.

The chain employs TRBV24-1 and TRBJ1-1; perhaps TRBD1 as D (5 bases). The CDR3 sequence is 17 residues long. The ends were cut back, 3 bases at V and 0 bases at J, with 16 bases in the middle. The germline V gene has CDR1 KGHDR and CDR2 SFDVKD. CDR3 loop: CATSDPRAFRVNTEAFF. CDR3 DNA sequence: TGTGCCACCAGTGATCCTAGGGCTTTCAGGGTGAACACTGAAGCTTTCTTT.

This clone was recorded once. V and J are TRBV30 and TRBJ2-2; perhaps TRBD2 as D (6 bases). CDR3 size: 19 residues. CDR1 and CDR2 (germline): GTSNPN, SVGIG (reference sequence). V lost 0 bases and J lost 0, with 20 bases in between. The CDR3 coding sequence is TGTGCCTGGAGTGTCACGGGGCGGGATAATCACCCGAACACCGGGGAGCTGTTTTTT. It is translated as CAWSVTGRDNHPNTGELFF.

The CDR3 reads CASSQVTAGGPTDTQYF. DNA of the CDR3: TGCGCCAGCAGCCAAGTAACAGCGGGAGGGCCCACAGATACGCAGTATTTT. The rearrangement links TRBV4-1 to TRBJ2-3; 10 bases agree with TRBD2. Germline CDR1 and CDR2: MGHRA and YSYEKL. The CDR3 sequence is 17 residues long. V lost 1 base, J lost 2 bases, and 6 bases stayed unmatched.

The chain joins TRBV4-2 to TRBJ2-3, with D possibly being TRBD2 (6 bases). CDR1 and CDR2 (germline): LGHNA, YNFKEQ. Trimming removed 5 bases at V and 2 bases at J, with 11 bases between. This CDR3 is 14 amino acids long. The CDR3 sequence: CASSTTRTTDTQYF. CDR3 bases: TGTGCCAGCAGCACGACTAGAACCACAGATACGCAGTATTTT.

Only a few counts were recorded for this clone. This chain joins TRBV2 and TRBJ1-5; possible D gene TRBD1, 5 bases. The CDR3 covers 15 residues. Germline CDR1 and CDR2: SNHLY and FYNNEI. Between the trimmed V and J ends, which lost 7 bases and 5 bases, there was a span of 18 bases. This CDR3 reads CASNRQPLGDQPQHF. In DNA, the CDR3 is TGTGCCAGCAATCGACAGCCTTTAGGGGATCAGCCCCAGCATTTT. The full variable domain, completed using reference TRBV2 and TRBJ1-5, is EPEVTQTPSHQVTQMGQEVILRCVPISNHLYFYWYRQILGQKVEFLVSFYNNEISEKSEIFDDQFSVERPDGSNFTLKIRSTKLEDSAMYFCASNRQPLGDQPQHFGDGTRLSIL.

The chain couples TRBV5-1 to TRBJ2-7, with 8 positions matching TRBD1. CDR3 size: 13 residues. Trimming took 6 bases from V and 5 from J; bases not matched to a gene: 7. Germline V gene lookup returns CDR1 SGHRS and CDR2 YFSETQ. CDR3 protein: CASTRQGANEQYF. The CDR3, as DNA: TGCGCCAGCACCCGCCAGGGGGCAAACGAGCAGTACTTC.

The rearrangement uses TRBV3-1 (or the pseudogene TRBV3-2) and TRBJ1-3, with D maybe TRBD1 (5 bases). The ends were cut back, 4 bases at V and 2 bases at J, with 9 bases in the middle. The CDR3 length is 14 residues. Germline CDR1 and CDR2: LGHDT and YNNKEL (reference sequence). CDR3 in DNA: TGTGCCAGCAGCCGACCAGGGACTGGAAACACCATATATTTT. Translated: CASSRPGTGNTIYF.

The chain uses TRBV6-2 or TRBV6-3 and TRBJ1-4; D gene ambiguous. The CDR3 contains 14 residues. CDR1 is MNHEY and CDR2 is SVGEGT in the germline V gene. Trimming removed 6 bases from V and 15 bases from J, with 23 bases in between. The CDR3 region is CASSPAPRAKGMFF. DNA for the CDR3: TGTGCCAGCAGCCCGGCTCCCCGGGCGAAAGGGATGTTTTTT.

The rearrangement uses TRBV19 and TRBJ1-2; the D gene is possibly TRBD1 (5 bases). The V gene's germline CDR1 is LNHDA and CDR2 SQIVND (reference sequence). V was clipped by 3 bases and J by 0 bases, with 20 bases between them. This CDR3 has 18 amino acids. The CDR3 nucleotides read TGTGCCAGTAGTATTACGGGGCGTGGGCAGGAGACTAACTATGGCTACACCTTC. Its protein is CASSITGRGQETNYGYTF.

The CDR3 DNA follows: TGTGCCAGCAGCTTAGGCGGGTTCTCTGGGGCCAACGTCCTGACTTTC. Its protein is CASSLGGFSGANVLTF. The J gene is TRBJ2-6, the V gene TRBV7-8, with D perhaps TRBD2 (5 bases). Trimming took 1 base from V and 0 from J, leaving 7 bases between them. This CDR3 is built from 16 residues. Germline CDR1 is SGHVS and CDR2 is FQNEAQ.

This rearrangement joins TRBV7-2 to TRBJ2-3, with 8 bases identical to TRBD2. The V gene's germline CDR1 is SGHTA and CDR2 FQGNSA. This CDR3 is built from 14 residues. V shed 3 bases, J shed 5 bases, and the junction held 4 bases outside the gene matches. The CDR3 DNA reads TGTGCCAGCAGCTTGTCGGGGGGGGTAGATACGCAGTATTTT. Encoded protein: CASSLSGGVDTQYF.

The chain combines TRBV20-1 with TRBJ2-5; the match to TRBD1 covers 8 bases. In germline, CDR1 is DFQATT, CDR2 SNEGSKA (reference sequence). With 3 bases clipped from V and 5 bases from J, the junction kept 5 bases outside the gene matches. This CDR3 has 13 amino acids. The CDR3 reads CSASGTGQETQYF. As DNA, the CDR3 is TGCAGTGCTAGTGGGACAGGTCAGGAGACCCAGTACTTC.

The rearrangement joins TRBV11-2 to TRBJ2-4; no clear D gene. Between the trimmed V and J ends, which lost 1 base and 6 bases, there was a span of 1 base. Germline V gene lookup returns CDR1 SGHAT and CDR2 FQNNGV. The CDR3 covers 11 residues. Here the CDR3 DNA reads TGTGCCAGCAGCTTAGGAAACATTCAGTACTTC. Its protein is CASSLGNIQYF.

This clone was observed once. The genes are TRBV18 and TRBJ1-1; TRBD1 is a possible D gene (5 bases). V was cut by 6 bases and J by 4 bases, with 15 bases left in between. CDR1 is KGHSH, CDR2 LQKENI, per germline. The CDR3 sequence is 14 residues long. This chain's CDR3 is CASSPRRGGTEAFF. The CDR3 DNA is TGTGCCAGCTCCCCCCGGAGGGGAGGCACTGAAGCTTTCTTT.

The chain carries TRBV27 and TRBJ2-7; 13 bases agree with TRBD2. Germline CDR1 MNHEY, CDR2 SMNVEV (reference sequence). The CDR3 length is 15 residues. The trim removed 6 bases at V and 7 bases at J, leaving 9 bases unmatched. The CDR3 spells CASRGTSGRAAEQYF. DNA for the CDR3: TGTGCCAGCAGAGGAACTAGCGGGAGGGCCGCGGAGCAGTACTTC.

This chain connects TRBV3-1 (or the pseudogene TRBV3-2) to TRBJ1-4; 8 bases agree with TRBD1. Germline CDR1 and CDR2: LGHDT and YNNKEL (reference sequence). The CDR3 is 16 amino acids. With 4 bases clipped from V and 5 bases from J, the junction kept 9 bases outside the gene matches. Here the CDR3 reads CASSPHWTGKNEKLFF. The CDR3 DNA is TGTGCCAGCAGCCCACACTGGACAGGGAAGAATGAAAAACTGTTTTTT.

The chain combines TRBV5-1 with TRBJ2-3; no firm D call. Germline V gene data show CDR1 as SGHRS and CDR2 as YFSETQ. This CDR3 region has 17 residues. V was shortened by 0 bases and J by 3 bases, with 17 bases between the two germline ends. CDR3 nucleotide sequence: TGCGCCAGCAGCTTGGAGAGAGTGAGATCGAATACAGATACGCAGTATTTT. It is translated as CASSLERVRSNTDTQYF.

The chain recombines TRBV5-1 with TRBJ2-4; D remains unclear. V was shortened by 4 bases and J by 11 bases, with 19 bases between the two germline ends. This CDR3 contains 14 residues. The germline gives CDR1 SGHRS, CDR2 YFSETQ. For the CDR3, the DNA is TGCGCCAGCAGCCCCTCTTGGGCCTGGGTCTTTCAGTACTTC. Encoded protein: CASSPSWAWVFQYF.

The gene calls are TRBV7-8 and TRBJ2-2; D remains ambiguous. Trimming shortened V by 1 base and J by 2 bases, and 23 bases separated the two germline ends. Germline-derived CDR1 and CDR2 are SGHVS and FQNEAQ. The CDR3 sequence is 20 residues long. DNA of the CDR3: TGTGCCAGCAGCTTAGATGTGGCTAGACAACACTTCCCCAACACCGGGGAGCTGTTTTTT. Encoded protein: CASSLDVARQHFPNTGELFF. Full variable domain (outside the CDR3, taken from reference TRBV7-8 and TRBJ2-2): GAGVSQSPRYKVAKRGQDVALRCDPISGHVSLFWYQQALGQGPEFLTYFQNEAQLDKSGLPSDRFFAERPEGSVSTLKIQRTQQEDSAVYLCASSLDVARQHFPNTGELFFGEGSRLTVL.

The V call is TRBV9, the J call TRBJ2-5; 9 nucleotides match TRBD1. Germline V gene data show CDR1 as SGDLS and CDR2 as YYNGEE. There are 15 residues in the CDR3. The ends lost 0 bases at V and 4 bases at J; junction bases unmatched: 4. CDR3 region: CASSVDGQGRETQYF. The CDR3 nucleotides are TGTGCCAGCAGCGTAGACGGACAGGGGCGAGAGACCCAGTACTTC.

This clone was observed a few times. The CDR3 reads CASSNRGGEQYF. CDR3 DNA sequence: TGTGCCAGCAGTAACAGGGGAGGCGAGCAGTACTTC. The J gene is TRBJ2-7, the V gene TRBV27; D might be TRBD1 (7 bases). The length of the CDR3 is 12 residues. V shed 5 bases and J shed 6 bases, with 11 bases lying between them. Germline V gene lookup returns CDR1 MNHEY and CDR2 SMNVEV (reference sequence).

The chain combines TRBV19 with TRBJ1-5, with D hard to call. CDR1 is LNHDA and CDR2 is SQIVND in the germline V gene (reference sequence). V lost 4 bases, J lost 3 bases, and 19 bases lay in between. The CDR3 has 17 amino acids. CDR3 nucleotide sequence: TGTGCCAGTAGTACCCAACATAGCCGAGTCGTCAATCAGCCCCAGCATTTT. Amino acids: CASSTQHSRVVNQPQHF.

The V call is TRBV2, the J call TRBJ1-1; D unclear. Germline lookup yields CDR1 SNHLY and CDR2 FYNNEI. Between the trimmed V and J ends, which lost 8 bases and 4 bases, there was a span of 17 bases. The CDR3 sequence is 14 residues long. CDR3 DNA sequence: TGTGCCAGCGCCCCCCTCACATGGGGCACTGAAGCTTTCTTT. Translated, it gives CASAPLTWGTEAFF. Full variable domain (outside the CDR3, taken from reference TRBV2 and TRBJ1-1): EPEVTQTPSHQVTQMGQEVILRCVPISNHLYFYWYRQILGQKVEFLVSFYNNEISEKSEIFDDQFSVERPDGSNFTLKIRSTKLEDSAMYFCASAPLTWGTEAFFGQGTRLTVV.

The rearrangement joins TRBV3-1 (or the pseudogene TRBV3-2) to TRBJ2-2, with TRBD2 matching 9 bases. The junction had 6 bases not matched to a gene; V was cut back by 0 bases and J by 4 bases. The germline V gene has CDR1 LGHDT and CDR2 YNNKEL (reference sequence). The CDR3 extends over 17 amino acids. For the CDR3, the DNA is TGTGCCAGCAGCCAAGATTGGACTAGCGCAAGCACCGGGGAGCTGTTTTTT. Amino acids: CASSQDWTSASTGELFF.

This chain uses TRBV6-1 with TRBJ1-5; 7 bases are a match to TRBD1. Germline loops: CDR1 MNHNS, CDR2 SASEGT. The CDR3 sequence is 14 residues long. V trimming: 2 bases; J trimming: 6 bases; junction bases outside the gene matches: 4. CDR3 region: CASSEQGGTQPQHF. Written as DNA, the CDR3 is TGTGCCAGCAGTGAACAAGGGGGCACTCAGCCCCAGCATTTT.